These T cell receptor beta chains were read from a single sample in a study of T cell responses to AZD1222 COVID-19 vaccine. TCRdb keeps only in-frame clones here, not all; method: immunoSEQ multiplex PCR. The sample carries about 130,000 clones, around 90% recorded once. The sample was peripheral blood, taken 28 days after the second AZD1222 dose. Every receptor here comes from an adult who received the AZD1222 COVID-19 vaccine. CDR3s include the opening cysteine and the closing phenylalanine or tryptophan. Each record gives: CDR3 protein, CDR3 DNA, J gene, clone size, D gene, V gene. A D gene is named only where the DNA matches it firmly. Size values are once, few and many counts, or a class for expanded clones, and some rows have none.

CDR3: CASSSGTESNSPLHF; DNA: TGTGCCAGCTCTTCCGGGACAGAGAGTAATTCACCCCTCCACTTT; J: TRBJ1-6; size: once; D: TRBD1; V: TRBV18
CDR3: CASSERGYGYTF; DNA: TGTGCCAGCAGTGAAAGAGGGTATGGCTACACCTTC; J: TRBJ1-2; size: NA; D: NA; V: TRBV6-1
CDR3: CASSLQRVNNEQFF; DNA: TGTGCCAGCAGTCTCCAGAGGGTTAACAATGAGCAGTTCTTC; J: TRBJ2-1; size: NA; D: NA; V: TRBV27
CDR3: CASSSQGGTEAFF; DNA: TGTGCCAGCAGCTCCCAGGGGGGCACTGAAGCTTTCTTT; J: TRBJ1-1; size: NA; D: TRBD1; V: TRBV7-3
CDR3: CASRTGLKETQYF; DNA: TGCGCCAGCAGGACGGGACTAAAAGAGACCCAGTACTTC; J: TRBJ2-5; size: NA; D: TRBD2; V: TRBV5-1
CDR3: CASSPRGGRRYTF; DNA: TGTGCCAGCAGTCCCCGCGGGGGGCGACGCTACACCTTC; J: TRBJ1-2; size: NA; D: NA; V: TRBV12-3/TRBV12-4
CDR3: CASSLALNTEAFF; DNA: TGTGCCAGCAGCTTGGCCCTTAACACTGAAGCTTTCTTT; J: TRBJ1-1; size: NA; D: NA; V: TRBV7-8
CDR3: CATSRGAYNQPQHF; DNA: TGTGCCACCAGCAGAGGGGCCTACAATCAGCCCCAGCATTTT; J: TRBJ1-5; size: NA; D: NA; V: TRBV15
CDR3: CASSPLGGGVDEQFF; DNA: TGTGCCAGCAGCCCCCTGGGTGGTGGGGTCGATGAGCAGTTCTTC; J: TRBJ2-1; size: NA; D: NA; V: TRBV7-3
CDR3: CASSPHQGTGNTIYF; DNA: TGTGCCAGCAGCCCCCACCAGGGAACTGGAAACACCATATATTTT; J: TRBJ1-3; size: few; D: NA; V: TRBV9
CDR3: CASSHGARRGYTF; DNA: TGCGCCAGCAGCCACGGAGCCCGGCGAGGCTACACCTTC; J: TRBJ1-2; size: NA; D: NA; V: TRBV4-3
CDR3: CATSRDSKSSYNEQFF; DNA: TGTGCCACCAGCAGAGATTCAAAGAGCTCCTACAATGAGCAGTTCTTC; J: TRBJ2-1; size: NA; D: NA; V: TRBV15
CDR3: CASRKKQGREQFF; DNA: TGTGCCAGCAGAAAAAAACAGGGGAGAGAGCAGTTCTTC; J: TRBJ2-1; size: few; D: TRBD1; V: TRBV6-5
CDR3: CASSLFIGFSEAFF; DNA: TGCGCCAGCAGCCTATTCATAGGGTTCAGTGAAGCTTTCTTT; J: TRBJ1-1; size: NA; D: NA; V: TRBV4-3
CDR3: CATSEGTGDYTDTQYF; DNA: TGTGCCACCAGTGAGGGGACAGGGGACTACACAGATACGCAGTATTTT; J: TRBJ2-3; size: once; D: TRBD1; V: TRBV24-1
CDR3: CASSLSNYEQYF; DNA: TGTGCCAGCAGTTTATCCAACTACGAGCAGTACTTC; J: TRBJ2-7; size: NA; D: NA; V: TRBV28
CDR3: CASSSGTGFGHEQFF; DNA: TGTGCCAGCAGTTCCGGGACAGGCTTCGGTCATGAGCAGTTCTTC; J: TRBJ2-1; size: NA; D: TRBD1; V: TRBV7-8
CDR3: CASSLAAGGSTDTQYF; DNA: TGTGCCAGCAGCTTAGCGGCGGGGGGGAGCACAGATACGCAGTATTTT; J: TRBJ2-3; size: NA; D: TRBD2; V: TRBV7-2
CDR3: CASSLGLRKTEAFF; DNA: TGTGCCAGCAGCTTAGGGTTAAGAAAGACTGAAGCTTTCTTT; J: TRBJ1-1; size: NA; D: NA; V: TRBV7-8
CDR3: CASSLILQPLGYTF; DNA: TGTGCCAGCAGCTTAATTTTGCAGCCCCTTGGCTACACCTTC; J: TRBJ1-2; size: NA; D: NA; V: TRBV7-3
CDR3: CASSQTGNTEAFF; DNA: TGTGCCAGCAGCCAGACTGGGAACACTGAAGCTTTCTTT; J: TRBJ1-1; size: NA; D: NA; V: TRBV7-8
CDR3: CASSYRSSGANVLTF; DNA: TGTGCCAGCAGTTACCGGAGCTCTGGGGCCAACGTCCTGACTTTC; J: TRBJ2-6; size: NA; D: NA; V: TRBV6-2/TRBV6-3
CDR3: CAGATSGANVLTF; DNA: TGTGCCGGAGCTACCTCTGGGGCCAACGTCCTGACTTTC; J: TRBJ2-6; size: NA; D: NA; V: TRBV30
CDR3: CASSLGDSPNQPQHF; DNA: TGTGCCAGCAGCTTGGGGGACAGCCCGAATCAGCCCCAGCATTTT; J: TRBJ1-5; size: NA; D: TRBD1; V: TRBV5-8
CDR3: CASSRSTALSYEQYF; DNA: TGTGCCAGCAGCAGAAGCACAGCGCTCTCCTACGAGCAGTACTTC; J: TRBJ2-7; size: NA; D: NA; V: TRBV6-2/TRBV6-3
CDR3: CASGVYEQYF; DNA: TGTGCCAGCGGGGTCTACGAGCAGTACTTC; J: TRBJ2-7; size: NA; D: NA; V: TRBV27
CDR3: CASSPLYRGDTEAFF; DNA: TGTGCCAGTAGTCCCCTCTATCGCGGGGACACTGAAGCTTTCTTT; J: TRBJ1-1; size: NA; D: NA; V: TRBV19
CDR3: CASSPPPPDTQYF; DNA: TGTGCCAGCAGCCCCCCTCCTCCGGATACGCAGTATTTT; J: TRBJ2-3; size: NA; D: NA; V: TRBV7-3
CDR3: CASSRTGNYNSPLHF; DNA: TGTGCCAGCAGCCGGACAGGCAACTATAATTCACCCCTCCACTTT; J: TRBJ1-6; size: NA; D: TRBD1; V: TRBV7-3
CDR3: CASIIPGQGLATNEQFF; DNA: TGTGCCAGCATCATCCCGGGACAGGGTTTGGCTACAAATGAGCAGTTCTTC; J: TRBJ2-1; size: once; D: TRBD1; V: TRBV5-6
CDR3: CASQLGGQHTGELFF; DNA: TGTGCCAGCCAGCTCGGGGGACAGCACACCGGGGAGCTGTTTTTT; J: TRBJ2-2; size: NA; D: NA; V: TRBV28
CDR3: CASSLDGQGYTEAFF; DNA: TGTGCCAGCAGCTTAGACGGACAGGGGTACACTGAAGCTTTCTTT; J: TRBJ1-1; size: NA; D: TRBD1; V: TRBV11-3
CDR3: CSVVRTEKITEAFF; DNA: TGCAGCGTTGTCCGGACAGAAAAGATCACTGAAGCTTTCTTT; J: TRBJ1-1; size: NA; D: NA; V: TRBV29-1
CDR3: CASSQGGEKLFF; DNA: TGTGCCAGCAGCCAAGGAGGGGAAAAACTGTTTTTT; J: TRBJ1-4; size: once; D: NA; V: TRBV3-1/TRBV3-2
CDR3: CASSLRANTEAFF; DNA: TGTGCCAGCAGCTTAAGAGCTAACACTGAAGCTTTCTTT; J: TRBJ1-1; size: NA; D: NA; V: TRBV7-2
CDR3: CSVQGDRIGEQFF; DNA: TGCAGCGTGCAAGGGGACAGGATCGGTGAGCAGTTCTTC; J: TRBJ2-1; size: NA; D: TRBD1; V: TRBV29-1
CDR3: CASSPLRETQYF; DNA: TGTGCCAGCTCACCTCTCCGAGAGACCCAGTACTTC; J: TRBJ2-5; size: once; D: NA; V: TRBV18
CDR3: CASSLARGPNEKLFF; DNA: TGCGCCAGCAGCTTGGCCAGGGGGCCAAATGAAAAACTGTTTTTT; J: TRBJ1-4; size: NA; D: TRBD1; V: TRBV5-1
CDR3: CASSRILAGTGELFF; DNA: TGTGCCAGCAGCCGTATACTAGCGGGCACCGGGGAGCTGTTTTTT; J: TRBJ2-2; size: NA; D: TRBD2; V: TRBV14
CDR3: CASSSHLGGATYNEQFF; DNA: TGTGCCAGCAGCTCTCACCTAGGGGGGGCTACCTACAATGAGCAGTTCTTC; J: TRBJ2-1; size: NA; D: NA; V: TRBV11-3
CDR3: CASSVVGESTEAFF; DNA: TGTGCCAGCAGCGTAGTAGGGGAATCCACTGAAGCTTTCTTT; J: TRBJ1-1; size: NA; D: NA; V: TRBV9
CDR3: CASSLSSSGGDEQFF; DNA: TGTGCCAGCAGTTTATCCTCTAGCGGGGGGGATGAGCAGTTCTTC; J: TRBJ2-1; size: NA; D: TRBD2; V: TRBV27
CDR3: CSASSASGADTQYF; DNA: TGCAGTGCTAGTAGCGCTAGCGGGGCGGATACGCAGTATTTT; J: TRBJ2-3; size: NA; D: TRBD2; V: TRBV20-1
CDR3: CASSGTSTVTGRTEAFF; DNA: TGTGCCAGCAGCGGAACTAGTACAGTCACAGGGAGGACTGAAGCTTTCTTT; J: TRBJ1-1; size: NA; D: NA; V: TRBV9
CDR3: CASSHAIITWSVGNTIYF; DNA: TGCGCCAGCAGTCACGCCATAATCACGTGGTCCGTCGGAAACACCATATATTTT; J: TRBJ1-3; size: NA; D: NA; V: TRBV23-1
CDR3: CASTDGPTDTQYF; DNA: TGTGCCAGCACAGATGGTCCCACAGATACGCAGTATTTT; J: TRBJ2-3; size: NA; D: NA; V: TRBV28
CDR3: CASSLAGSSRNSGEQFF; DNA: TGTGCCAGCAGCTTAGCTGGTAGCTCGAGGAACAGTGGTGAGCAGTTCTTC; J: TRBJ2-1; size: NA; D: NA; V: TRBV7-9
CDR3: CASSFHHGQGENTEAFF; DNA: TGTGCCAGCAGTTTTCACCACGGACAGGGGGAGAACACTGAAGCTTTCTTT; J: TRBJ1-1; size: few; D: TRBD1; V: TRBV25-1
CDR3: CASSLRGTEETQYF; DNA: TGTGCCAGCAGCCTAAGGGGGACAGAAGAGACCCAGTACTTC; J: TRBJ2-5; size: NA; D: TRBD1; V: TRBV3-1/TRBV3-2
CDR3: CASSLKTFWGGELFF; DNA: TGTGCCAGCAGTTTAAAAACATTTTGGGGCGGGGAGCTGTTTTTT; J: TRBJ2-2; size: few; D: NA; V: TRBV27
CDR3: CASSEGIAGVLYEQYF; DNA: TGTGCCAGCAGTGAAGGGATAGCGGGGGTTCTCTACGAGCAGTACTTC; J: TRBJ2-7; size: NA; D: TRBD2; V: TRBV25-1
CDR3: CSVEASGGYEQYF; DNA: TGCAGCGTTGAGGCTAGCGGGGGCTACGAGCAGTACTTC; J: TRBJ2-7; size: few; D: TRBD2; V: TRBV29-1
CDR3: CASSSLRGVRGADTQYF; DNA: TGTGCCAGCAGCTCCCTAAGGGGAGTCCGGGGGGCTGATACGCAGTATTTT; J: TRBJ2-3; size: NA; D: NA; V: TRBV7-2
CDR3: CSVEGRGNYGYTF; DNA: TGCAGCGTTGAGGGTCGAGGGAACTATGGCTACACCTTC; J: TRBJ1-2; size: NA; D: NA; V: TRBV29-1
CDR3: CASSQRGTSNEQFF; DNA: TGTGCCAGCAGCCAACGAGGGACCAGCAATGAGCAGTTCTTC; J: TRBJ2-1; size: NA; D: NA; V: TRBV14
CDR3: CASSDSIKQGSYEQYF; DNA: TGTGCCAGCAGTGACTCGATAAAACAGGGATCCTACGAGCAGTACTTC; J: TRBJ2-7; size: NA; D: NA; V: TRBV6-4
CDR3: CASSLTAPNEKLFF; DNA: TGTGCCAGCAGCTTAACGGCCCCTAATGAAAAACTGTTTTTT; J: TRBJ1-4; size: NA; D: NA; V: TRBV5-6